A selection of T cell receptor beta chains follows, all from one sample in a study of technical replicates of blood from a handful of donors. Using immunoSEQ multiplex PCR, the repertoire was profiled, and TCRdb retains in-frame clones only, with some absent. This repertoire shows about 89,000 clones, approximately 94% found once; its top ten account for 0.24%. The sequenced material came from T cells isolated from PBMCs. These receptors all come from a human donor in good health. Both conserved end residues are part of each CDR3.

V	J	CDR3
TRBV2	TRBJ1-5	CASSRDRVLQPQHF
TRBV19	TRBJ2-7	CASSIMGGYEQYF
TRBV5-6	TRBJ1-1	CASSLARDTEAFF
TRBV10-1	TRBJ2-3	CASSEYSGSTTDTQYF
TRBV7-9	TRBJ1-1	CASSPPGDRVRGGTEAFF
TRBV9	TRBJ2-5	CASSVGSGGWETQYF
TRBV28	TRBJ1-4	CASGTGWDEKLFF
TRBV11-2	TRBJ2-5	CASSPHPDRQETQYF
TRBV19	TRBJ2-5	CASSITSGGETQYF
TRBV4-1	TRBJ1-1	CASSQDRENRAFF
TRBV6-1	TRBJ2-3	CASSEVAGGTDTQYF
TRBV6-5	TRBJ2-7	CASSRAHSGYEQYF
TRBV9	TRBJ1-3	CASSPGHNSGNTIYF
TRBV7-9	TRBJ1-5	CASSSTVAGRGQPQHF
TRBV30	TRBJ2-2	CAWGEGTYTGELFF
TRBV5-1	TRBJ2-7	CASSWGTTYDEQYF
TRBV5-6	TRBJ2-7	CASSGWVPRRGEQYF
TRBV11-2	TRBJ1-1	CASSLDGAEAFF
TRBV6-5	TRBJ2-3	CASSYRGDTQYF
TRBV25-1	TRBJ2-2	CASSEYAPRFGGTGELFF
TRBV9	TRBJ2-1	CASSVELGTGENNEQFF
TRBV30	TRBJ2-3	CAWSWGGSDTQYF
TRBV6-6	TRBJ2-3	CATKSGGTQYF
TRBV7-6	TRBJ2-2	CASSLWTSGGAIAGELFF
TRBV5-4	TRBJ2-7	CASSTTPGQESYEQYF
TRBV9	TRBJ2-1	CASGGTVYNEQFF
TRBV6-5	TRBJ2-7	CATGLAGAYEQYF
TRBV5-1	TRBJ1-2	CASSAAPEAYGYTF
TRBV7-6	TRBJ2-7	CASSGLRGAGYEQYF
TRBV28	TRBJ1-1	CASRLTGENTEAFF
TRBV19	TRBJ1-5	CASSIGQASNQPQHF
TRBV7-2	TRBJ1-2	CASRSDRGYGYTF
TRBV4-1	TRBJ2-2	CASSQDSRANTGELFF
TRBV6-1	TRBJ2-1	CASSARGIGANEQFF
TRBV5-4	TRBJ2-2	CASSLTSGRAGELFF
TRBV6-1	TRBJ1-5	CASSEEGPPGGNQPQHF
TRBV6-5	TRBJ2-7	CASRIHRGGSYEQYF
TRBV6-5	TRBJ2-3	CASRLQGSTDTQYF
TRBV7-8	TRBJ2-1	CASSLISGEQFF
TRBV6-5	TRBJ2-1	CASSTSGEQFF
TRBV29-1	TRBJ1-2	CSVMPLSRQFSGYTF
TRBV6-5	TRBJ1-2	CASSPSLGGGSGYTF
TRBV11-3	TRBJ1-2	CASRRPVRDYGYTF
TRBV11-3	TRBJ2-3	CASSPLQTTDTQYF
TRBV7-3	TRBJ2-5	CASSLIDKKTQYF
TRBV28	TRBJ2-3	CASSFWASGNRDTQYF
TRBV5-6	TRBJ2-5	CASSFPLRGRETQYF
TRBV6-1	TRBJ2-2	CASSEWGTGRGVGTGELFF
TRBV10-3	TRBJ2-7	CAISESRGIREQYF
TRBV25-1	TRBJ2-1	CASSESGLAARYNEQFF
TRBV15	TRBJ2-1	CATSRTGEVFNEQFF
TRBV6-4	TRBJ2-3	CASSRQGDRTDTQYF
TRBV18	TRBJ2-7	CASSTTQGFSYEQYF
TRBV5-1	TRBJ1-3	CASSWKDRQNTIYF